Listed here is a single T cell receptor (beta chain). Only one count was recorded for this clone. What antigen it recognizes has not been identified. Base qualities were left out, and no much larger clone turns up one base away. The CDR3 measures 14 amino acids from cysteine to phenylalanine. CDR3 DNA is the only sequence kept; it has 42 bases, read in frame from the first base. Deletion took 6 bases off V and 2 bases off J, with a span of 16 bases between the germline ends. CDR1 GTSNPN and CDR2 SVGIG are derived from the germline V gene (reference sequence). The sample is drawn from a study of siplizumab effects on memory and regulatory T cells (dated by TCRdb to between 2017 and 2020). With respect to the entire study: Paired mixed lymphocyte reactions were run with siplizumab at approximately 0.98 ug/mL and without drug, across about 8 responder-stimulator pairs. The study examined how the anti-CD2 antibody siplizumab affects alloreactive T-cell subsets in allogeneic mixed lymphocyte reactions built from human PBMCs.

Library prep was done by the immunoSEQ multiplex PCR assay. Each sample had 90,000 to 100,000 TCR templates assayed by the deep sequencing platform. Genomic DNA extracted from sorted T cells was the material used for TCRbeta CDR3 sequencing. Per the original workflow: The R programming language was used for clonal analysis of the TCRbeta CDR3 data. Unstimulated samples were compared with post-reaction CFSE-low samples to define alloreactive CD4+ and CD8+ clones. By matching sequences to the repertoires of sorted unstimulated Treg and non-Treg cells, each alloreactive CD4+ clone was assigned a regulatory or non-regulatory origin. What TCRdb holds here is the immuneACCESS table cut down to in-frame rearrangements. Part of the clones is not present; checked against another copy, under half of the missing clones reflect an unresolved V gene, and the others are unexplained. V, J and clone size are those of that table, while D and trimming were read from the DNA. This sample is represented by 600 or so clones; about 60% of them were singletons. Over 10% of the sample is held by the ten biggest clonotypes.

Broad study findings and their caveats: Siplizumab significantly reduced the cumulative frequency of alloreactive sequences traceable to unstimulated CD4+ memory T cells. Because sequences below about 10^-5 frequency were poorly captured, only a minor fraction of alloreactive clones could be mapped to unstimulated subsets. Unstimulated naive T cells appeared to be more diverse than memory T cells, and naive cells seemed to make a substantial contribution to the alloresponse. Whether proliferating Tregs from siplizumab cultures were suppressive was not functionally confirmed. For roughly 80-95% of proliferating CD4+ or CD8+ clones, no naive or memory phenotype could be assigned. Among mappable alloreactive CD4+ clones, an average Treg-derived fraction of approximately 73% was observed with siplizumab, compared with roughly 25% in control reactions.

Cells in the mixed lymphocyte reaction were cultured together at 37 degrees C for around six days. After responder PBMCs were labelled with CFSE and stimulator PBMCs with Violet Dye, the two populations were combined at a 1:1 ratio. Sorted unstimulated T cells, along with proliferating T cells recovered from mixed lymphocyte reactions, underwent TCRbeta CDR3 sequencing. Fresh whole blood from about 9 HLA-typed healthy donors was used as the source from which PBMCs were isolated. For TCR sequencing, responder T cells that had proliferated and were CFSE-low were FACS-sorted once the mixed lymphocyte reaction was over.

The receptor was isolated from a human donor in good health; the cells came from an allogeneic mixed lymphocyte reaction. What was sequenced was CFSE-low (dividing) CD4+ T cells sorted from an allogeneic mixed lymphocyte reaction. The V and J segments used are TRBV30 and TRBJ1-2; no confident D gene assignment can be made. The CDR3 here reads CACRRDRKNYGYTF. At the DNA level, the sequence is TGTGCCTGCAGGAGGGATCGAAAGAACTATGGCTACACCTTC.